Shown below are 25 T cell receptor beta chains from a single sample sequenced in a study of cytomegalovirus exposure and HLA in healthy donors. Primers included in the PCR were 60 Vbeta and 13 Jbeta primers. TCRdb keeps only in-frame clones here, not all; method: immunoSEQ multiplex PCR. The sample contains around 75,000 clones, approximately 78% of which appear only once. The sample consisted of PBMCs. These receptors were taken from a man between 40 and 49 years old in good health and CMV-seronegative.

The V call is TRBV18, the J call TRBJ1-5; 8 bases map to TRBD1. This CDR3 contains 14 residues. Germline CDR1 KGHSH, CDR2 LQKENI. J lost 6 bases, V lost 6 bases, and 7 bases had no gene match. CDR3 sequence (DNA): TGTGCCAGCTCCCAAGACAGGGGTGGTCAGCCCCAGCATTTT. It yields the protein CASSQDRGGQPQHF. Combining the CDR3 with reference TRBV18 and TRBJ1-5 gives the whole variable domain NAGVMQNPRHLVRRRGQEARLRCSPMKGHSHVYWYRQLPEEGLKFMVYLQKENIIDESGMPKERFSAEFPKEGPSILRIQQVVRGDSAAYFCASSQDRGGQPQHFGDGTRLSIL.

The V gene is TRBV11-3, the J gene TRBJ2-1, with TRBD2 matching over 10 bases. Per germline, CDR1 SGHNT and CDR2 YENEEA. V lost 5 bases to trimming and J lost 7 bases; unmatched junction nucleotides: 14. This CDR3 region has 17 residues. The CDR3 DNA follows: TGTGCCAGCAGCAGTCCCCGAGCGGGGGGGCCAAAGAATGAGCAGTTCTTC. Protein sequence: CASSSPRAGGPKNEQFF.

The V gene is TRBV7-6, the J gene TRBJ2-3; tentative D call: TRBD1 (5 bases). CDR3 length equals 15 residues. Trimming left V 2 bases short and J 4 bases short, with 13 bases between. Germline loops: CDR1 SGHVS, CDR2 FNYEAQ. The chain's CDR3 is CASSLMAGQADTQYF. The CDR3 nucleotides read TGTGCCAGCAGCTTAATGGCAGGGCAGGCAGATACGCAGTATTTT.

A remark on this clone: Compared with germline, one end of the junction differs, possibly owing to a read error. This chain connects TRBV7-7 to TRBJ2-2; 9 bases align to TRBD1. There are 16 residues in the CDR3. CDR1 and CDR2 from the germline V gene are SSHAT and FNYEAQ (reference sequence). The CDR3 spells CASSLGTGMDTGELFF. The CDR3 region has the DNA TGTGCTAGCAGCCTCGGGACAGGGATGGACACCGGGGAGCTGTTTTTT.

The chain links TRBV19 to TRBJ1-1; D may be TRBD1 (5 bases). This CDR3 comprises 17 residues. V shed 4 bases and J shed 6 bases, with 24 bases lying between them. Germline CDR1 is LNHDA and CDR2 is SQIVND (reference sequence). This CDR3 reads CASSTPLSPSGNPEAFF. CDR3 in DNA: TGTGCCAGTAGTACTCCTCTATCCCCGTCAGGGAATCCTGAAGCTTTCTTT.

This sequence joins TRBV27 and TRBJ1-6, with D uncertain. The CDR3 loop spans 14 amino acids. The V gene lost 5 bases and the J gene lost 0 bases, with 5 bases spanning the gap. CDR1 is MNHEY and CDR2 is SMNVEV in the germline V gene (reference sequence). CDR3 residues: CASSVSSYNSPLHF. DNA for the CDR3: TGTGCCAGCAGTGTCAGCTCCTATAATTCACCCCTCCACTTT.

The V call is TRBV7-3, the J call TRBJ1-1, with a weak D call TRBD1 (6 bases). This CDR3 region has 13 residues. Trimming pared 6 bases from V and 4 bases from J, leaving 12 bases between. Looked up from germline, CDR1 is SGHTA and CDR2 is FQGTGA. In DNA, the CDR3 is TGTGCCAGCAGTACAGGGACAATCACTGAAGCTTTCTTT. Translated: CASSTGTITEAFF.

The chain has TRBV6-6 and TRBJ1-1; possible D gene TRBD1, 5 bases. CDR1 is MNHNY and CDR2 is SVGAGI in the germline V gene (reference sequence). This CDR3 is built from 14 residues. The V end lost 2 bases, the J end lost 3 bases, and 10 bases lay between the germline ends. The CDR3 DNA reads TGTGCCAGCAGTTACAACGGGGGGGACACTGAAGCTTTCTTT. Its protein product is CASSYNGGDTEAFF.

This clone has just one count. This chain joins TRBV5-1 and TRBJ2-1; 7 bases line up with TRBD1. The junction had 2 bases not matched to a gene; V was cut back by 0 bases and J by 2 bases. Germline lookup yields CDR1 SGHRS and CDR2 YFSETQ. This CDR3 spans 15 amino acids. CDR3 region: CASSLVGGPYNEQFF. CDR3 bases: TGCGCCAGCAGCTTGGTAGGGGGCCCCTACAATGAGCAGTTCTTC.

The rearrangement links TRBV7-6 to TRBJ2-3, with D possibly being TRBD2 (5 bases). Germline CDR1 is SGHVS and CDR2 is FNYEAQ. This CDR3 region has 16 residues. V lost 1 base to trimming and J lost 4 bases, with 15 bases between them. Written as DNA, the CDR3 is TGTGCCAGCAGCTTAGGAAACGGGGTGATAGCAGATACGCAGTATTTT. It translates to CASSLGNGVIADTQYF.

This chain links TRBV7-9 with TRBJ2-7; TRBD1 agrees at 9 bases. Germline trimming cut 5 bases from V and 2 bases from J; bases unmatched to any gene: 4. The CDR3 consists of 14 residues. CDR1 is SEHNR and CDR2 is FQNEAQ in the germline V gene (reference sequence). This CDR3 reads CASSAGTGPYEQYF. The DNA of the CDR3 is TGTGCCAGCAGCGCTGGGACAGGGCCCTACGAGCAGTACTTC.

J is TRBJ2-1 and V is TRBV6-5; 9 nucleotides agree with TRBD2. CDR3 length equals 16 residues. V gave up 0 bases and J gave up 4 bases; unmatched junction bases: 4. Germline CDR1 reads MNHEY; CDR2 reads SVGAGI. This CDR3 reads CASSYSPAGGYNEQFF. In DNA form, the CDR3 reads TGTGCCAGCAGTTACTCTCCAGCGGGGGGTTACAATGAGCAGTTCTTC.

The genes are TRBV9 and TRBJ2-6, with 9 bases fitting TRBD1. The CDR3 runs 17 residues. The V gene's germline CDR1 is SGDLS and CDR2 YYNGEE. Trimming at V came to 3 bases and at J to 0 bases, leaving 4 bases not matched to a gene. CDR3 loop: CASSGGTGLSGANVLTF. The CDR3 DNA sequence: TGTGCCAGCAGCGGAGGGACAGGGCTCTCTGGGGCCAACGTCCTGACTTTC. The full variable domain, completed using reference TRBV9 and TRBJ2-6, is DSGVTQTPKHLITATGQRVTLRCSPRSGDLSVYWYQQSLDQGLQFLIQYYNGEERAKGNILERFSAQQFPDLHSELNLSSLELGDSALYFCASSGGTGLSGANVLTFGAGSRLTVL.

This chain joins TRBV29-1 and TRBJ2-7; 7 nucleotides align to TRBD1. The CDR3 sequence is 15 residues long. Germline trimming cut 2 bases from V and 2 bases from J; bases unmatched to any gene: 9. Germline loops: CDR1 SQVTM, CDR2 ANQGSEA. CDR3 coding DNA: TGCAGCGTTGAATTGTGGGGACAGACTCCCTACGAGCAGTACTTC. Encoded protein: CSVELWGQTPYEQYF.

This chain connects TRBV5-6 to TRBJ1-5; TRBD1 matches 9 bases. CDR1 and CDR2 (germline): SGHDT, YYEEEE. This CDR3 is 16 amino acids long. J was trimmed by 1 base and V by 4 bases; bases with no gene match: 6. CDR3 nucleotides: TGTGCCAGCAGCCCAGGGACAGGGAGAAGCAATCAGCCCCAGCATTTT. Encoded protein: CASSPGTGRSNQPQHF.

This chain connects TRBV5-6 to TRBJ2-1, with 11 positions matching TRBD1. Germline V CDR1 and CDR2: SGHDT, YYEEEE. This CDR3 contains 15 residues. V gave up 4 bases and J gave up 7 bases; unmatched junction bases: 7. The CDR3 spells CASSTRDRGWNEQFF. The CDR3 nucleotides are TGTGCCAGCAGCACCAGGGACAGGGGGTGGAATGAGCAGTTCTTC.

The chain is built from TRBV5-1 and TRBJ2-2, with TRBD2 as a possible D gene (6 bases). V lost 3 bases to trimming and J lost 4 bases, with 22 bases between them. The CDR3 has 18 amino acids. CDR1 and CDR2 (germline): SGHRS, YFSETQ. Here the CDR3 reads CASSSGTGAWMATGELFF. CDR3 sequence (DNA): TGCGCCAGCAGCTCCGGGACGGGAGCTTGGATGGCCACCGGGGAGCTGTTTTTT. Together with reference TRBV5-1 and TRBJ2-2, the CDR3 gives the full variable domain: KAGVTQTPRYLIKTRGQQVTLSCSPISGHRSVSWYQQTPGQGLQFLFEYFSETQRNKGNFPGRFSGRQFSNSRSEMNVSTLELGDSALYLCASSSGTGAWMATGELFFGEGSRLTVL.

The V and J genes are TRBV11-2 and TRBJ1-3; D uncertain. Germline loops: CDR1 SGHAT, CDR2 FQNNGV. Trimming stripped 2 bases from V and 2 bases from J, with 10 bases between. This CDR3 spans 15 amino acids. In DNA, the CDR3 is TGTGCCAGCAGCTTAAATACAGCTACTGGAAACACCATATATTTT. As protein: CASSLNTATGNTIYF.

The chain couples TRBV4-1 to TRBJ1-4; 9 nucleotides agree with TRBD1. The junction had 11 bases not matched to a gene; V was cut back by 2 bases and J by 7 bases. CDR3 length equals 17 residues. Germline values: CDR1 MGHRA, CDR2 YSYEKL. Here the CDR3 DNA reads TGCGCCAGCAGCCAACACTCGCTGGGACAGGGCAGTGAAAAACTGTTTTTT. The encoded protein is CASSQHSLGQGSEKLFF.

The chain couples TRBV11-1 to TRBJ1-1; D unclear. The germline gives CDR1 SGHAT, CDR2 FQDESV (reference sequence). The CDR3 is 13 residues long. Trimming pared 3 bases from V and 3 bases from J, leaving 8 bases between. In DNA form, the CDR3 reads TGTGCCAGCAGCTTCTTGAGTGACACTGAAGCTTTCTTT. Its protein product is CASSFLSDTEAFF.

The chain employs TRBV27 and TRBJ2-5; D is uncertain. The CDR3 contains 13 residues. The germline V gene has CDR1 MNHEY and CDR2 SMNVEV (reference sequence). Trimming shortened V by 0 bases and J by 5 bases, and 7 bases separated the two germline ends. The CDR3 is CASSLSYRETQYF. The CDR3 DNA reads as TGTGCCAGCAGTTTATCGTACCGGGAGACCCAGTACTTC.

This clone was detected only once. This chain uses TRBV6-1 with TRBJ1-2; D possibly corresponds to TRBD1 (5 bases). This CDR3 has 13 amino acids. The V gene lost 6 bases and the J gene lost 2 bases, with 10 bases spanning the gap. In germline, CDR1 is MNHNS, CDR2 SASEGT. The CDR3 DNA is TGTGCCAGCAGCCAGGACAACAACTATGGCTACACCTTC. It translates to CASSQDNNYGYTF.

This chain links TRBV19 with TRBJ1-5; D is possibly TRBD1 (6 bases). This CDR3 spans 17 amino acids. From germline, CDR1 is LNHDA and CDR2 SQIVND (reference sequence). Trimming cost V 3 bases and J 2 bases, with 17 bases left between them. The CDR3 loop is CASSINPGGRGNQPQHF. For the CDR3, the DNA is TGTGCCAGTAGTATCAACCCCGGGGGGCGAGGCAATCAGCCCCAGCATTTT.

The chain joins TRBV2 to TRBJ2-3, with D perhaps matching TRBD2 (7 bases). Trimming removed 7 bases from V and 5 bases from J, with 22 bases in between. The CDR3 has 16 amino acids. Germline assignment: CDR1 SNHLY and CDR2 FYNNEI. CDR3 in amino acids: CASNGGGLSRIDTQYF. The CDR3 nucleotides are TGTGCCAGCAATGGCGGGGGCCTTTCTCGGATAGATACGCAGTATTTT.

The chain is built from TRBV5-4 and TRBJ2-5; 9 bases match TRBD1. The J call may be in error: the DNA end matches TRBJ2-7 better. Germline CDR1 is SGHNT and CDR2 is YYREEE (reference sequence). The CDR3 has 15 residues. CDR3 nucleotide sequence: TGTGCCAGCAGCCCGAGGACAGGGGAATCCTACGAGCAGTACTTC. Its protein is CASSPRTGESYEQYF.